Following are 6 T cell receptor beta chains from one sample sequenced in a study of immune heterogeneity within non-small cell lung tumors. Template input was genomic DNA from bulk tumor (approximately 640 ng per sample). Surgeons took several biopsies per primary tumor, spaced far apart, during surgery. Patients with untreated, newly diagnosed non-small cell lung cancer underwent curative surgery. TCR beta CDR3 amplification used multiplex PCR with 32 V and 13 J primers. TCRdb fed the multiplex PCR reads into MiXCR, producing one record per CDR3 protein. The sample consists of 11,000 or so distinct CDR3 sequences, roughly a quarter of them appearing once. Material: lung tumor tissue. The origin of the receptors is a man aged 45-65 years with non-small cell lung cancer.

With regard to this clonotype: Relative to the germline gene, one junction end is altered; a read error may explain this. This sequence joins TRBV6-1 and TRBJ2-1, with D unclear. Germline V gene sequence: CDR1 MNHNS, CDR2 SASEGT. The CDR3 sequence is 11 residues long. The CDR3 bases are TGTGCCACCAGTGAATGGGGTGAGCAGTTCTTC. Translation: CATSEWGEQFF.

This clonotype is labeled as medium-sized. The V gene is TRBV6-1, the J gene TRBJ2-3, with D unclear. Germline V gene lookup returns CDR1 MNHNS and CDR2 SASEGT. CDR3 size: 15 residues. V was trimmed by 5 bases and J by 0 bases, leaving 12 bases between them. CDR3 residues: CASSPTLDSTDTQYF. The CDR3 DNA reads TGTGCCAGCAGTCCTACATTGGACAGCACAGATACGCAGTATTTT.

This clonotype is medium-sized (0.01 to 0.1%) by share. This sequence joins TRBV27 and TRBJ2-3; D gene ambiguous. Trimming cost V 4 bases and J 4 bases, with 9 bases left between them. Germline V gives CDR1 MNHEY, CDR2 SMNVEV (reference sequence). The CDR3 contains 13 residues. DNA for the CDR3: TGTGCCAGCAGTTCGCAGACTCCAGATACGCAGTATTTT. Encoded protein: CASSSQTPDTQYF.

With respect to this clonotype: It may be a read error: a sequence one base away is much more abundant. The chain uses TRBV6-1 and TRBJ1-6, with D perhaps matching TRBD1 (6 bases). This CDR3 has 14 residues. The ends were cut back, 8 bases at V and 6 bases at J, with 14 bases in the middle. Germline V gene data show CDR1 as MNHNS and CDR2 as SASEGT. CDR3: CASAAVQGNSPLHF. The CDR3, as DNA: TGTGCCAGCGCAGCGGTACAGGGTAATTCACCCCTCCACTTT.

By its share, this clonotype is medium-sized. The V call is TRBV20-1, the J call TRBJ2-3, with 11 bases matching TRBD1. The CDR3 loop spans 17 amino acids. Per the germline V gene, CDR1 is DFQATT and CDR2 is SNEGSKA (reference sequence). Germline trimming cut 3 bases from V and 1 base from J; bases unmatched to any gene: 9. CDR3 loop: CSASERTGGRGTDTQYF. CDR3 sequence (DNA): TGCAGTGCTAGCGAACGGACAGGGGGCCGGGGCACAGATACGCAGTATTTT.

This clonotype appeared a few times. The genes are TRBV18 and TRBJ1-3, with TRBD1 matching 8 bases. The CDR3 length is 17 residues. The germline V gene has CDR1 KGHSH and CDR2 LQKENI. The V gene end was trimmed by 1 base and the J gene end by 4 bases; junction bases not matched to a gene: 9. CDR3 residues: CASSPLGQASGGNTIYF. The CDR3 DNA sequence: TGTGCCAGCTCACCACTGGGACAGGCTTCGGGCGGAAACACCATATATTTT.